This T cell receptor beta chain was obtained from a study of CD8 T cells in Susac syndrome (dated by TCRdb to the late 2010s). About the full investigation: The study used repertoire sequencing to test whether antigen drove CD8+ T cell activation and differentiation in Susac syndrome. The clonality of the CD8+ T cell repertoire was compared across some eleven healthy donors, around 14 Susac syndrome patients and 15 multiple sclerosis patients. Overall study results and their limits: The number of individuals in the TCR sequencing and HLA analysis was recognized as being relatively small.

Looking up the germline V gene yields CDR1 LGHNA and CDR2 YNFKEQ. V is trimmed back by 4 bases and J by 3 bases, and the junction contains 8 bases that no gene match accounts for. From its cysteine to its phenylalanine, the CDR3 spans 18 amino acids. The read is trimmed to its CDR3 DNA, 54 bases read in frame from base 1. Concerning this clonotype itself: Which antigen it targets is not known. The record has no base qualities; no much larger clone is one base away.

Peripheral blood CD8+ and CD4+ T cells from healthy donors, Susac syndrome patients and multiple sclerosis patients were profiled using high-throughput TCR beta sequencing. Treatment-naive patients with stable or active relapsing-remitting disease fulfilling revised McDonald criteria were used as multiple sclerosis controls. Bulk CD8+ and CD4+ T cells were purified by magnetic negative isolation, while CD8+ TEMRA cells were enriched using FACS. Blood was collected in EDTA tubes and processed within 24 hours, with PBMCs isolated through density gradient centrifugation. PBMCs intended for TCR sequencing were frozen in liquid nitrogen and were later thawed in a 37 degrees C water bath. The sorted or isolated CD4+, CD8+ and CD8+ TEMRA cells reached a purity of at least 90%. RNA was extracted with the RNeasy kit and about 0.45 to 1 ug was reverse transcribed using random hexamers. The immunoSEQ multiplex PCR assay, covering 54 Vbeta and 13 Jbeta segments, was used to amplify TCR beta CDR3 regions. Bias from PCR amplification was corrected by using a synthetic template baseline for primer optimization and for computational correction. The authors processed their data as follows. Reads were assigned to V, D and J genes according to IMGT and analyzed in immunoSEQ Analyzer, with only productive sequences retained. To calculate clonality, Shannon entropy was normalized by log2 of the number of productive unique sequences and then subtracted from one. For each patient and control, public and private clones were evaluated within the 100 most prevalent clones. Clones were defined as Susac-specific when absent from the healthy and MS cohorts, from about 970 published viral clones and from other ImmuneACCESS disease sequences. TCRdb itself trimmed the public reads at Q25 with fastp, ran MiXCR and retained productive beta chains. Every distinct CDR3 protein forms one entry, paired with its most common genes and DNA. These V and J calls originate from TCRdb's pipeline instead of the authors' own analysis. This sample holds more than 150,000 distinct CDR3 sequences; about 94% were observed only once. The top ten hold roughly 0.19% of the sample.

The V and J genes are TRBV4-2 and TRBJ2-1; TRBD2 aligns with 14 central bases. The source material was CD8+ T cells from PBMCs. This receptor was identified in a human donor with multiple sclerosis. The DNA sequence reads TGTGCCAGCAGCCGCTCCGGACTAGCGGGGGGACACTACAATGAGCAGTTCTTC. Its protein product is CASSRSGLAGGHYNEQFF.